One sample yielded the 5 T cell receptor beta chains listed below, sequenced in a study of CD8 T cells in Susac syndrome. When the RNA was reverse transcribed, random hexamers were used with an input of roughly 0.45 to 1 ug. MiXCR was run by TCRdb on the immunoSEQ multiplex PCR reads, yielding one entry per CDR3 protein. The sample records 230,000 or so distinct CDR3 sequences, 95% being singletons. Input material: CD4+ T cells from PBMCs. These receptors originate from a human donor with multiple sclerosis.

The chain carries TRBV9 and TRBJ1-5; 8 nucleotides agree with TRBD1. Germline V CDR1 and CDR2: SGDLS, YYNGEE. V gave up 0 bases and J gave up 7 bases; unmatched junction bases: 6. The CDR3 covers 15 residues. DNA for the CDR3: TGTGCCAGCAGCGTAGGGCCAGGGGGCGCGCAGCCCCAGCATTTT. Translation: CASSVGPGGAQPQHF. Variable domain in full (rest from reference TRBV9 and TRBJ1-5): DSGVTQTPKHLITATGQRVTLRCSPRSGDLSVYWYQQSLDQGLQFLIQYYNGEERAKGNILERFSAQQFPDLHSELNLSSLELGDSALYFCASSVGPGGAQPQHFGDGTRLSIL.

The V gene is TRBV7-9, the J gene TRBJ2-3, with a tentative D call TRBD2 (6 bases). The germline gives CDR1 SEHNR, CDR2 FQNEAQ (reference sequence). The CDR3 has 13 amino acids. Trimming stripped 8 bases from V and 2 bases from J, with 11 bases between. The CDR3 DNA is TGTGCCAGCCTGGGAGGCAACACAGATACGCAGTATTTT. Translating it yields CASLGGNTDTQYF.

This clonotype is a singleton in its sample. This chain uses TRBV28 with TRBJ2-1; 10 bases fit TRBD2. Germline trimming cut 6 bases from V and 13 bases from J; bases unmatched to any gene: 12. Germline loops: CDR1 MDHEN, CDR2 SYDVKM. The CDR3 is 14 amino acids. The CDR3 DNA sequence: TGTGCCAGCAGCCCGCCCATATCTAGCGGGAGACAGTTCTTC. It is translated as CASSPPISSGRQFF.

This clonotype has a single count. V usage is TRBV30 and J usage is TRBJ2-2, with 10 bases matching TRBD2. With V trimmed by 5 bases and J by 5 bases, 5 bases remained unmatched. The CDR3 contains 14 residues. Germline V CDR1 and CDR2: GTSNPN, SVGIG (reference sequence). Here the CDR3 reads CAWSGTSDTGELFF. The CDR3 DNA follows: TGTGCCTGGTCCGGGACTAGCGATACCGGGGAGCTGTTTTTT.

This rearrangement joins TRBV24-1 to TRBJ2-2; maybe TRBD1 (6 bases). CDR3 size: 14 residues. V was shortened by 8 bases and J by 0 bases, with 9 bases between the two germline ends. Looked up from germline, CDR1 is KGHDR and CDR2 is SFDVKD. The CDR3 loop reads CATMAGANTGELFF. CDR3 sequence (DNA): TGTGCCACCATGGCAGGGGCGAACACCGGGGAGCTGTTTTTT.